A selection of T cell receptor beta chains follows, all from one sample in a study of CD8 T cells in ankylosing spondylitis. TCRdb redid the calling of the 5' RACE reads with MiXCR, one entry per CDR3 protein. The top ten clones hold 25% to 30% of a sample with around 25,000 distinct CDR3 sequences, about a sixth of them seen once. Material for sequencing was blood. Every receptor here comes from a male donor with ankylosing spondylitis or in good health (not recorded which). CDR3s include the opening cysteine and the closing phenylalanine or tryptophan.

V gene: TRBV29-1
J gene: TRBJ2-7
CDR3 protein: CSVPSTASGEQYF

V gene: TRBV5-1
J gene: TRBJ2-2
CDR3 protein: CASSFRGTGELFF

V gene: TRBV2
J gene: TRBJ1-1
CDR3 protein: CASSFPRGRGMNTEAFF

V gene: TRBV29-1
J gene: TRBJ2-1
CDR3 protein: CSVDGSRRNEQFF

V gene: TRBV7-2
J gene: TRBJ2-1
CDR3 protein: CASSPQSSYNEQFF

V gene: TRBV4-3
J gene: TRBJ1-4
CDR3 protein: CASSQDLGGEKLFF

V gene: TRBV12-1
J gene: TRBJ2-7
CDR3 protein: CASSFEDRPGQYF

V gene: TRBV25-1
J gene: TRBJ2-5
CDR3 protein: CASSDYVAGSETQYF

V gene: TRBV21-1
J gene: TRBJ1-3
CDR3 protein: CASSIRRWNSGNTIYF

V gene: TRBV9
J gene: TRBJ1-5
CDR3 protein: CASSPQQGGQPQHF

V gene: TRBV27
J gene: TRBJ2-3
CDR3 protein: CASRIQGANTQYF

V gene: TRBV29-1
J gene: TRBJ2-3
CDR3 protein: CSVDRAEGHKDTQYF

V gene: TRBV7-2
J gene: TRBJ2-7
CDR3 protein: CASRSSSGRYSYEQYF

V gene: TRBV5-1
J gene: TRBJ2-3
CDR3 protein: CASSLVGGPDTQYF